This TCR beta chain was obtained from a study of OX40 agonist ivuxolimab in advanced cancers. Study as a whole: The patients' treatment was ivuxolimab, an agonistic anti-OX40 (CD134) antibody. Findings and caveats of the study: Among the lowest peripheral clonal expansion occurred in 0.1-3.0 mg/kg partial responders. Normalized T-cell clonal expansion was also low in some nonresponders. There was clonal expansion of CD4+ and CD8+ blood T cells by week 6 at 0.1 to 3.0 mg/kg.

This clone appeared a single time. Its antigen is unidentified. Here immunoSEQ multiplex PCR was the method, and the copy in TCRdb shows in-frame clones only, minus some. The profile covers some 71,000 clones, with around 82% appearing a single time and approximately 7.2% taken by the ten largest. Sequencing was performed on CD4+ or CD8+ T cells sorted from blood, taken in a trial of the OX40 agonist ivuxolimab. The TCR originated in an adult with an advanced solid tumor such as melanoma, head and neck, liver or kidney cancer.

The CDR3 DNA reads as TGTGCCAGCAGCTTGTTCAGTGGGAGCAACTCCTACGAGCAGTACTTC. Encoded protein: CASSLFSGSNSYEQYF. This chain connects TRBV5-5 to TRBJ2-7; tentatively, D is TRBD2 (5 bases). The CDR3 runs 16 residues. V lost 1 base and J lost 0, with 14 bases in between. Looked up from germline, CDR1 is SGHKS and CDR2 is YYEKEE (reference sequence).